This TCR beta chain was captured by sequencing in a study of blood T cell repertoires in COVID-19. The protocol was immunoSEQ multiplex PCR, while the TCRdb copy is restricted to in-frame clones and leaves out a portion. The repertoire consists of over 45,000 clones, with about nine tenths occurring once and the leading ten covering 6.5% to 9.5%. This CDR3 comprises 14 residues. In germline, CDR1 is MNHNS, CDR2 SASEGT. The V end was cut by 3 bases, the J end by 9 bases, with 15 bases between. Input material: peripheral blood. This receptor was taken from a human donor in a cohort sampled during active COVID-19. The chain employs TRBV6-1 and TRBJ1-5; possibly TRBD1 for D (6 bases). The CDR3 protein is CASSDGTPPVPQHF. Here the CDR3 DNA reads TGTGCCAGCAGTGATGGGACACCTCCGGTGCCCCAGCATTTT.